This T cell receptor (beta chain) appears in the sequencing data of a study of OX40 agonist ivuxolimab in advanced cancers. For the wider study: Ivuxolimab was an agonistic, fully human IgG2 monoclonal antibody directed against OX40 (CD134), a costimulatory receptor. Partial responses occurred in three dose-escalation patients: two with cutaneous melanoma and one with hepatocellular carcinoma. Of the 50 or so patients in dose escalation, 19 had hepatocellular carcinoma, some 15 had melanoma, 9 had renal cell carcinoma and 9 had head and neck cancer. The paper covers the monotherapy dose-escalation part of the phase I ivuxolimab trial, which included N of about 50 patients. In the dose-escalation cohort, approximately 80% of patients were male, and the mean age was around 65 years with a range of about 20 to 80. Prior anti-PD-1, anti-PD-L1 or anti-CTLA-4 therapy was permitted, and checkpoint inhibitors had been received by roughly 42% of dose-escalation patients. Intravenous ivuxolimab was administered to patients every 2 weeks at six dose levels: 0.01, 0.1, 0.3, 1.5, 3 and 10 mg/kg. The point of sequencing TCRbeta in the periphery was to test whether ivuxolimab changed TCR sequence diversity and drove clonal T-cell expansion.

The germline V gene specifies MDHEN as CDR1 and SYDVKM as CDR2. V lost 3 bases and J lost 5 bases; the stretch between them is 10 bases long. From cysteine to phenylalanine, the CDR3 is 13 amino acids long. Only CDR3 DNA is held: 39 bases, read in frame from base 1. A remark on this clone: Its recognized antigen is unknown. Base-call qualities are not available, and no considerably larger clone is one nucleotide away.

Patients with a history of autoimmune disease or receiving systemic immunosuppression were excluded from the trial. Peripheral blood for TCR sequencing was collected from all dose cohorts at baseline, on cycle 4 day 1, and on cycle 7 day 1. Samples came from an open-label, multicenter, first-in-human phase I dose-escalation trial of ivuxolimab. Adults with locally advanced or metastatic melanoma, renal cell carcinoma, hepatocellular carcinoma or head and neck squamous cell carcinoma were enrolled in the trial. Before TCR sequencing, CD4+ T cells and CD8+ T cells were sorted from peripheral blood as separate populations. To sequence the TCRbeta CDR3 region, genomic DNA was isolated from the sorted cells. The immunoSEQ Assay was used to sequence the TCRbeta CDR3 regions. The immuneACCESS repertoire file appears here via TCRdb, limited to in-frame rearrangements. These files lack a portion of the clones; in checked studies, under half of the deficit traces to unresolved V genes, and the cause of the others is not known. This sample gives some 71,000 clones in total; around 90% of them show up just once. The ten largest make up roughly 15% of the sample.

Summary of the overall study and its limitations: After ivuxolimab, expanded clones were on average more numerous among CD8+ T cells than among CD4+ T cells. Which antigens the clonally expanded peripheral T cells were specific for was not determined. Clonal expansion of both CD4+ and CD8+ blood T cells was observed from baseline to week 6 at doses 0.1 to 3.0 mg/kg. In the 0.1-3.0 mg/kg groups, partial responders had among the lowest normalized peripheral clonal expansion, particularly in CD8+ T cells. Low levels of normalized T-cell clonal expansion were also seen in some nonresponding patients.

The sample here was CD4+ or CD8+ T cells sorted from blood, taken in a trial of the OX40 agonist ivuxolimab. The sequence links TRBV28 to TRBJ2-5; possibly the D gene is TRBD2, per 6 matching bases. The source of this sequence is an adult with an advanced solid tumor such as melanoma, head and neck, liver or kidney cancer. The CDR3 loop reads CASSFTEGETQYF. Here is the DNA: TGTGCCAGCAGTTTTACGGAGGGGGAGACCCAGTACTTC.